The subject of this entry is one T cell receptor beta chain. This clonotype was counted ten times or more. Its specific antigen is unknown. The input lacks base qualities; no much larger clone sits a single base away. The data were obtained in a study of T-cell reconstitution after alpha-beta-depleted transplantation in children (dated by TCRdb to about 2016). Broadly, across the study: The study quantitatively tracked T-cell immune reconstitution after TCRalphabeta/CD19-depleted allogeneic hematopoietic cell transplantation in children using TCR repertoire profiling.

Reading from cysteine to phenylalanine, the CDR3 counts 19 amino acids. The entry retains the CDR3 DNA only, 57 bases that are in frame from base 1. The germline V gene sets CDR1 to MDHEN and CDR2 to SYDVKM. V and J are trimmed by 0 bases and 1 base, and the gene matches miss 6 bases of the junction. In the paper's terms, the treatment or condition label means: allogeneic hematopoietic cell transplantation with graft depleted of TCRalphabeta T cells and CD19 B cells. Transplant recipients were children who received TCRalphabeta/CD19-depleted allogeneic hematopoietic cell grafts. Study-wide findings and limitations: The apparently early recovery of alphabetaT-cell counts about two months after transplant reportedly depended on only several hundred rapidly expanded clones that came from non-depleted graft cells. Over subsequent months, a decline in hyperexpanded clone frequencies was noted, and after one year, T-cell counts and TCRbeta diversity were mostly ascribed to newly produced T cells. In some patients, the high TCRbeta diversity seen at day 60 was put down to recipient T cells and intrathymic progenitors that had survived conditioning.

The library relied on PCR. The instrument was an Illumina HiSeq 2500. Molecular barcoding was employed in the preparation of TCR libraries, with unique molecular identifiers being used to normalize TCRbeta repertoire quantification. TCRdb took the public reads, trimmed them with fastp at Q25, ran MiXCR for clone calling and kept in-frame beta chains. All rows with the same CDR3 protein become a single entry with the most common DNA and genes. A total of approximately 190,000 distinct CDR3 sequences appear in this sample, approximately 6% of them only once. Roughly 4.5% of the sample lies in the top ten.

The TCR originated in a girl under three years old with combined immunodeficiency, due to receive a stem cell transplant. The V gene is TRBV28 and the J gene is TRBJ2-1; 13 bases in between match TRBD2. The starting material was PBMCs, obtained before TCRalphabeta/CD19-depleted stem cell transplant. The CDR3 has the sequence CASSLWIPGLAGSYNEQFF. The nucleotide sequence reads TGTGCCAGCAGTTTATGGATCCCGGGACTAGCGGGGTCCTACAATGAGCAGTTCTTC.